This TCR beta chain was captured by sequencing in a study of blood T cell repertoires in COVID-19. Study information: Sites across the United States, Italy and Spain contributed samples from acute and convalescent COVID-19. PBMCs, B-cell-depleted T cells, or T cells provided the cDNA or gDNA that made up the material.

As processed by the authors: Counts of nucleated cells, estimated from reference gene primer amplification, were obtained. Sequenced by immunoSEQ multiplex PCR; TCRdb stores in-frame clones only, minus some. V, J and clone size are those of that table, while D and trimming were read from the DNA. The sample holds 100,000 to 150,000 clones, more than 65% seen once. In regard to this clone: An end of the junction does not agree with germline; a read error may underlie this.

The CDR3 is made up of 14 amino acids. Germline values: CDR1 SSHAT, CDR2 FNYEAQ (reference sequence). Source material: peripheral blood. The V and J genes are TRBV7-7 and TRBJ2-1, with 8 bases identical to TRBD2. This clonotype was sampled from a woman in her seventies with acute or convalescent COVID-19. The CDR3 region is CASSESGSSNEQFF. CDR3 DNA: TGTGCTAGCAGCGAGAGCGGGAGCAGTAATGAGCAGTTCTTC.